This TCR beta chain was captured by sequencing in a study of T-cell memory formation after mild COVID-19. TCRdb redid the calling of the 5' RACE reads with MiXCR, one entry per CDR3 protein. The table lists around 390,000 distinct CDR3 sequences, roughly 15% of them singletons. This clonotype was seen only a few times. Trimming took off 6 bases at V and 0 bases at J, with 10 bases between the two ends. CDR3 length equals 14 residues. The germline gives CDR1 SGHVS, CDR2 FNYEAQ. The genes are TRBV7-6 and TRBJ2-3; D not resolved. This TCR came from a man aged 18 to 30 who had mild COVID-19 (a few samples of this study predate the infection). Cell type and time point are not known. Sequencing used PBMCs or a T cell subset sorted from them (not recorded which). The CDR3: CASRPGRSTDTQYF. CDR3 nucleotides: TGTGCCAGCAGACCCGGCAGGAGCACAGATACGCAGTATTTT.